Listed here are 21 T cell receptor beta chains from one sample, sequenced in a study of blood T cell repertoires in COVID-19. Measured with immunoSEQ multiplex PCR; TCRdb has only the in-frame clones, and not every one. In the table there are 200,000 to 250,000 clones, around four fifths of which are singletons. Sample: peripheral blood. Receptors originate from a woman in her sixties with active or convalescent COVID-19.

The J gene is TRBJ2-3, the V gene TRBV2; D gene unclear. Germline V CDR1 and CDR2: SNHLY, FYNNEI. V was pared by 0 bases and J by 2 bases, with 18 bases between. The CDR3 is 18 amino acids. The CDR3 nucleotides read TGTGCCAGCAGTGAAGCGGCTGACACCGTCCCCCTCACAGATACGCAGTATTTT. This codes for CASSEAADTVPLTDTQYF.

The chain recombines TRBV4-2 with TRBJ2-5, with 8 bases lining up with TRBD2. This CDR3 region has 15 residues. Trimming removed 8 bases from V and 5 bases from J; junction bases left unmatched: 13. Per the germline V gene, CDR1 is LGHNA and CDR2 is YNFKEQ. The CDR3 region is CASQLTAGVVETQYF. For the CDR3, the DNA is TGTGCCAGCCAATTAACAGCGGGAGTCGTGGAGACCCAGTACTTC.

V gene TRBV7-6 combines with J gene TRBJ2-2, with D maybe TRBD1 (6 bases). This CDR3 has 13 amino acids. The ends were cut back, 5 bases at V and 4 bases at J, with 8 bases in the middle. Per the germline V gene, CDR1 is SGHVS and CDR2 is FNYEAQ. DNA for the CDR3: TGTGCCAGCAGCACAGGGTTCACCGGGGAGCTGTTTTTT. It yields the protein CASSTGFTGELFF.

The chain recombines TRBV27 with TRBJ2-7; 11 bases fit TRBD2. The CDR3 sequence is 15 residues long. The V gene end was trimmed by 1 base and the J gene end by 7 bases; junction bases not matched to a gene: 6. The germline V gene has CDR1 MNHEY and CDR2 SMNVEV (reference sequence). CDR3 sequence reads: CASSLFLAGGGEQYF. The CDR3 DNA is TGTGCCAGCAGTTTATTTCTAGCGGGAGGAGGAGAGCAGTACTTC.

The chain has TRBV6-6 and TRBJ1-1, with 8 bases fitting TRBD1. Germline V gene sequence: CDR1 MNHNY, CDR2 SVGAGI (reference sequence). CDR3 length: 14 residues. V gave up 6 bases and J gave up 0 bases; unmatched junction bases: 3. The CDR3 reads CASRDRDMNTEAFF. The CDR3 DNA reads TGTGCCAGCAGGGACAGGGATATGAACACTGAAGCTTTCTTT.

V gene TRBV6-5 combines with J gene TRBJ1-1; 10 positions match TRBD1. V was pared by 7 bases and J by 3 bases, with 5 bases of the junction left unmatched. This CDR3 is 14 amino acids long. CDR1 and CDR2 (germline): MNHEY, SVGAGI. This CDR3 reads CASTLTGGYTEAFF. The CDR3 DNA is TGTGCCAGCACCCTGACAGGGGGCTACACTGAAGCTTTCTTT.

The genes are TRBV5-1 and TRBJ1-2, with D tentatively TRBD1 (5 bases). Germline assignment: CDR1 SGHRS and CDR2 YFSETQ. This CDR3 has 14 amino acids. V was shortened by 3 bases and J by 4 bases, with 13 bases between the two germline ends. The CDR3 DNA reads as TGCGCCAGCAGCTCCCTCCAGGGCGGCTATGGCTACACCTTC. Protein sequence: CASSSLQGGYGYTF.

The chain has TRBV5-4 and TRBJ2-7; possibly TRBD2 for D (6 bases). With 1 base removed from V and 6 bases from J, the gap between germline ends came to 11 bases. Germline CDR1 reads SGHNT; CDR2 reads YYREEE (reference sequence). The CDR3 runs 13 residues. For the CDR3, the DNA is TGTGCCAGCAGCTTGCCTAGCGTAGGCGAGCAGTACTTC. This translates into CASSLPSVGEQYF.

The rearrangement joins TRBV11-2 to TRBJ1-4, with D possibly matching TRBD1 (5 bases). Germline V gene sequence: CDR1 SGHAT, CDR2 FQNNGV. The CDR3 extends over 13 amino acids. V was cut by 4 bases and J by 8 bases, with 11 bases left in between. CDR3 nucleotide sequence: TGTGCCAGCAGCTCCCAGGGTGGGGAAAAACTGTTTTTT. Its translation is CASSSQGGEKLFF.

V gene TRBV5-6 combines with J gene TRBJ1-2; the D is unclear. V gave up 4 bases and J gave up 3 bases, with 13 bases separating them. The CDR3 consists of 14 residues. Per germline, CDR1 SGHDT and CDR2 YYEEEE. CDR3 sequence (DNA): TGTGCCAGCAGCCCTATCGGGTTTGACTATGGCTACACCTTC. This encodes CASSPIGFDYGYTF.

The chain joins TRBV5-1 to TRBJ1-1; D is perhaps TRBD1 (6 bases). The CDR3 spans 14 residues. Trimming took 0 bases from V and 5 from J, leaving 11 bases between them. Germline CDR1 and CDR2: SGHRS and YFSETQ. The CDR3 protein is CASSLGQVLTEAFF. The CDR3 bases are TGCGCCAGCAGCTTGGGACAGGTTTTGACTGAAGCTTTCTTT.

V is TRBV30 and J is TRBJ2-3; TRBD2 agrees at 8 bases. The V segment lost 6 bases and the J segment 6 bases; nucleotides outside the gene matches: 11. CDR3 length: 14 amino acids. In germline, CDR1 is GTSNPN, CDR2 SVGIG (reference sequence). The CDR3 DNA sequence: TGTGCCTGTTCCCTCGGGGGGGCGGGGGATACGCAGTATTTT. Its protein product is CACSLGGAGDTQYF.

The sample holds one count of this clone. CDR3 amino acids: CASSFRRLPPFYEQYV. The CDR3 nucleotides are TGTGCCAGCAGCTTCCGGCGGCTTCCCCCCTTCTACGAGCAGTACGTC. This chain connects TRBV11-2 to TRBJ2-7; D unclear. The CDR3 has 16 residues. Germline V gene lookup returns CDR1 SGHAT and CDR2 FQNNGV. V was pared by 3 bases and J by 3 bases, with 18 bases between.

This chain connects TRBV18 to TRBJ2-7, with D perhaps TRBD2 (5 bases). Germline V CDR1 and CDR2: KGHSH, LQKENI. CDR3 length: 13 residues. Trimming shortened V by 2 bases and J by 6 bases, and 11 bases separated the two germline ends. DNA for the CDR3: TGTGCCAGCTCACCAGTCCCAGGAGGCGAGCAGTACGTC. Encoded protein: CASSPVPGGEQYV.

The chain has TRBV7-9 and TRBJ2-2; 7 positions agree with TRBD1. The CDR3 extends over 15 amino acids. J gave up 0 bases and V 6 bases, and 4 bases lay outside the gene matches. Germline CDR1 reads SEHNR; CDR2 reads FQNEAQ (reference sequence). CDR3 sequence reads: CASRLDRANTGELFF. CDR3 in DNA: TGTGCCAGCAGACTAGACAGGGCGAACACCGGGGAGCTGTTTTTT.

The chain carries TRBV11-3 and TRBJ2-2; D is possibly TRBD1 (6 bases). Germline assignment: CDR1 SGHNT and CDR2 YENEEA. The V gene lost 6 bases and the J gene lost 5 bases, with 10 bases spanning the gap. This CDR3 is built from 13 residues. As DNA, the CDR3 is TGTGCCAGCAGTCGAGGGGGAACCGGGGAGCTGTTTTTT. This gives the protein CASSRGGTGELFF.

The gene calls are TRBV11-3 and TRBJ1-2; 9 bases are a match to TRBD1. This CDR3 is built from 14 residues. Trimming took 4 bases from V and 7 from J; bases not matched to a gene: 7. The germline CDR1 and CDR2 sequences are SGHNT and YENEEA. The chain's CDR3 is CASSWGTGGSGYTF. The CDR3 DNA is TGTGCCAGCAGCTGGGGAACAGGGGGCTCTGGCTACACCTTC.

The V and J genes are TRBV15 and TRBJ2-1; no definite D call. Germline V gene sequence: CDR1 LNHNV, CDR2 YYDKDF (reference sequence). V lost 0 bases, J lost 8 bases, and 14 bases lay in between. The CDR3 is 15 amino acids. This chain's CDR3 is CATSRDLPTIYEQFF. CDR3 in DNA: TGTGCCACCAGCAGAGACCTCCCTACTATTTATGAGCAGTTCTTC.

The J gene is TRBJ1-1, the V gene TRBV11-2; 9 bases map to TRBD1. V was pared by 4 bases and J by 4 bases, with 7 bases of the junction left unmatched. This CDR3 spans 15 amino acids. Germline lookup yields CDR1 SGHAT and CDR2 FQNNGV. The CDR3 protein is CASSSRGTGITEAFF. CDR3 DNA: TGTGCCAGCAGCTCGCGAGGGACAGGGATCACTGAAGCTTTCTTT.

This clone appeared a single time. The genes are TRBV19 and TRBJ1-4; D gene ambiguous. V was shortened by 8 bases and J by 10 bases, with 11 bases between the two germline ends. The CDR3 length is 11 residues. Germline CDR1 LNHDA, CDR2 SQIVND (reference sequence). The CDR3 DNA follows: TGTGCCAGTGAAATCACCGGAAAACTGTTTTTT. Its translation is CASEITGKLFF.

The V and J genes are TRBV27 and TRBJ2-1; the D gene is possibly TRBD2 (5 bases). V dropped 3 bases and J dropped 0 bases, with 9 bases sitting between them. This CDR3 has 15 residues. CDR1 is MNHEY, CDR2 SMNVEV, per germline (reference sequence). CDR3 in amino acids: CASSFGSSSYNEQFF. The CDR3 DNA reads as TGTGCCAGCAGTTTTGGGAGCAGCTCCTACAATGAGCAGTTCTTC.